This entry lists 27 T cell receptor beta chains sequenced from one sample in a study of blood T cell repertoires in COVID-19. The method was immunoSEQ multiplex PCR; TCRdb's version includes in-frame clones alone and lacks a portion of them. The sample has fewer than 350,000 clones, more than 80% seen once. Sequenced material: peripheral blood. The source of these receptors is a woman aged 30 to 39 with COVID-19, enrolled during active disease.

The CDR3 spells CASSYFGTGLNSPLHF. As DNA, the CDR3 is TGTGCCAGCAGTTACTTCGGGACAGGTTTAAATTCACCCCTCCACTTT. The rearrangement links TRBV6-6 to TRBJ1-6; 8 nucleotides match TRBD1. V lost 1 base, J lost 7 bases, and 6 bases stayed unmatched. Per germline, CDR1 MNHNY and CDR2 SVGAGI (reference sequence). The CDR3 is 16 residues long.

The chain couples TRBV24-1 to TRBJ2-1, with 10 bases aligning to TRBD1. The V segment lost 5 bases and the J segment 8 bases; nucleotides outside the gene matches: 17. Germline values: CDR1 KGHDR, CDR2 SFDVKD. This CDR3 comprises 18 residues. In DNA, the CDR3 is TGTGCCACCAGTGGACAGGGGGCAGGTCTAGCGGCCTGGGATGAGCAGTTCTTC. Translation: CATSGQGAGLAAWDEQFF.

The J gene is TRBJ2-3, the V gene TRBV28; D is unresolved. The length of the CDR3 is 16 residues. CDR1 is MDHEN, CDR2 SYDVKM, per germline. The germline V and J ends were trimmed by 5 bases and 0 bases, with 15 bases remaining between them. The DNA for the CDR3 is TGTGCCAGCAGTCTTCAGGTTTCCTCTAGCACAGATACGCAGTATTTT. This gives the protein CASSLQVSSSTDTQYF.

This clone showed up just once. J is TRBJ1-2 and V is TRBV5-4; TRBD1 matches at 7 bases. The junction had 5 bases not matched to a gene; V was cut back by 0 bases and J by 3 bases. Germline V gives CDR1 SGHNT, CDR2 YYREEE (reference sequence). There are 15 residues in the CDR3. CDR3 loop: CASSLEGGQDYGYTF. DNA of the CDR3: TGTGCCAGCAGCTTGGAAGGGGGCCAGGACTATGGCTACACCTTC.

In this sample, this clone turned up once. The CDR3 spells CASSGQGNTEAFF. The CDR3 region has the DNA TGTGCCAGCTCGGGACAGGGGAACACTGAAGCTTTCTTT. This chain connects TRBV18 to TRBJ1-1; 9 nucleotides agree with TRBD1. The J segment lost 1 base and the V segment lost 6 bases, leaving 0 bases of the junction unmatched. The germline gives CDR1 KGHSH, CDR2 LQKENI. This CDR3 comprises 13 residues.

The chain joins TRBV5-1 to TRBJ2-3, with 13 positions matching TRBD2. Germline CDR1 is SGHRS and CDR2 is YFSETQ. This CDR3 comprises 19 residues. The V segment lost 5 bases and the J segment 1 base; nucleotides outside the gene matches: 13. CDR3 sequence: CASREPGLAGFAGTDTQYF. CDR3 sequence (DNA): TGCGCCAGCAGGGAGCCGGGACTAGCGGGATTTGCGGGCACAGATACGCAGTATTTT.

The V gene is TRBV2, the J gene TRBJ2-3; 8 nucleotides align to TRBD2. The CDR3 has 15 residues. Germline V gene data show CDR1 as SNHLY and CDR2 as FYNNEI. Losses at the gene ends were 5 bases for V and 3 bases for J; bases not matched to a gene: 7. The CDR3 sequence: CASSMGLVRTDTQYF. The DNA of the CDR3 is TGTGCCAGCAGTATGGGACTAGTTAGAACAGATACGCAGTATTTT.

The V gene is TRBV4-1, the J gene TRBJ2-5, with D possibly matching TRBD1 (6 bases). Trimming took off 4 bases at V and 5 bases at J, with 11 bases between the two ends. CDR1 MGHRA and CDR2 YSYEKL come from the germline V gene. The CDR3 runs to 13 residues. CDR3 in amino acids: CASSLQGGETQYF. CDR3 nucleotide sequence: TGCGCCAGCAGCCTACAGGGTGGGGAGACCCAGTACTTC.

The chain is built from TRBV27 and TRBJ2-1, with 8 nucleotides matching TRBD1. The V segment lost 7 bases and the J segment 6 bases; nucleotides outside the gene matches: 8. The length of the CDR3 is 14 residues. Per germline, CDR1 MNHEY and CDR2 SMNVEV (reference sequence). CDR3 bases: TGTGCCAGCAAACCGGGACAGGCTATCAATGAGCAGTTCTTC. This gives the protein CASKPGQAINEQFF.

This clone showed up just a few times. The V call is TRBV4-1, the J call TRBJ1-5; TRBD1 agrees at 8 bases. Germline loops: CDR1 MGHRA, CDR2 YSYEKL. The CDR3 is made up of 16 amino acids. V shed 3 bases and J 1 base; nucleotides not matched to a gene: 5. The CDR3 here is CASSHPDRVSNQPQHF. The CDR3 bases are TGCGCCAGCAGCCACCCGGACAGGGTAAGCAATCAGCCCCAGCATTTT.

This clone has a single count. The chain joins TRBV28 to TRBJ1-5, with D perhaps TRBD1 (6 bases). This CDR3 has 14 amino acids. The V gene lost 7 bases and the J gene lost 7 bases, with 17 bases spanning the gap. The germline gives CDR1 MDHEN, CDR2 SYDVKM. CDR3 coding DNA: TGTGCCAGCACCTTGGGGGCAGAAGGCCAGCCCCAGCATTTT. It yields the protein CASTLGAEGQPQHF. Full variable domain (outside the CDR3, taken from reference TRBV28 and TRBJ1-5): DVKVTQSSRYLVKRTGEKVFLECVQDMDHENMFWYRQDPGLGLRLIYFSYDVKMKEKGDIPEGYSVSREKKERFSLILESASTNQTSMYLCASTLGAEGQPQHFGDGTRLSIL.

The V and J genes are TRBV29-1 and TRBJ2-1, with TRBD2 matching 10 bases. Germline-derived CDR1 and CDR2 are SQVTM and ANQGSEA. The CDR3 extends over 15 amino acids. V shed 4 bases and J 3 bases; nucleotides not matched to a gene: 6. This CDR3 is CSVARGTSVYNEQFF. The CDR3 DNA is TGCAGCGTTGCGCGAGGGACTAGCGTCTACAATGAGCAGTTCTTC.

The chain carries TRBV27 and TRBJ1-2; D perhaps matches TRBD1 (6 bases). V was shortened by 3 bases and J by 2 bases, with 10 bases between the two germline ends. This CDR3 contains 14 residues. Germline values: CDR1 MNHEY, CDR2 SMNVEV (reference sequence). CDR3 bases: TGTGCCAGCAGTTTCGCGGACAGAAACTATGGCTACACCTTC. Its translation is CASSFADRNYGYTF.

This clone was detected only a few times. Written as DNA, the CDR3 is TGTGCCAGTTACATAGCGGGAGTGCCCTACGAGCAGTACTTC. Protein: CASYIAGVPYEQYF. The genes are TRBV2 and TRBJ2-7, with TRBD2 identical over 9 bases. Germline V CDR1 and CDR2: SNHLY, FYNNEI. The CDR3 spans 14 residues. Trimming at V came to 9 bases and at J to 2 bases, leaving 8 bases not matched to a gene.

The rearrangement links TRBV6-5 to TRBJ2-5; 8 bases agree with TRBD2. Germline V gene lookup returns CDR1 MNHEY and CDR2 SVGAGI. The CDR3 sequence is 13 residues long. The V gene end was trimmed by 7 bases and the J gene end by 5 bases; junction bases not matched to a gene: 6. In nucleotides, the CDR3 is TGTGCCAGCACCGAATCGGGGGGGGAGACCCAGTACTTC. Amino acids: CASTESGGETQYF.

The rearrangement joins TRBV9 to TRBJ1-2; 7 positions agree with TRBD1. With V trimmed by 5 bases and J by 8 bases, 6 bases remained unmatched. The germline gives CDR1 SGDLS, CDR2 YYNGEE. The CDR3 length is 12 residues. CDR3 bases: TGTGCCAGCAGGGGACAGATCCACGGCTACACCTTC. This sequence encodes CASRGQIHGYTF.

The chain links TRBV29-1 to TRBJ2-3, with 11 bases matching TRBD2. Germline V gene sequence: CDR1 SQVTM, CDR2 ANQGSEA. CDR3 length equals 17 residues. J was trimmed by 4 bases and V by 3 bases; bases with no gene match: 12. Written as DNA, the CDR3 is TGCAGCGTTGATCAGGGACTAGCGGCCGCCACTTCAGATACGCAGTATTTT. Protein: CSVDQGLAAATSDTQYF.

This clone came up once. V and J are TRBV10-3 and TRBJ2-1; 13 nucleotides match TRBD2. This CDR3 comprises 16 residues. The V and J ends lost 6 bases and 7 bases, in that order; junction bases with no gene match: 9. The germline V gene has CDR1 ENHRY and CDR2 SYGVKD. The CDR3 region is CAIRAPGLAGKNEQFF. CDR3 bases: TGTGCCATCAGAGCCCCGGGACTAGCGGGAAAGAATGAGCAGTTCTTC.

This rearrangement joins TRBV25-1 to TRBJ2-7, with 8 bases identical to TRBD1. The CDR3 covers 16 residues. V lost 4 bases and J lost 0; bases outside the gene matches: 8. CDR1 and CDR2 (germline): MGHDK, SYGVNS. The CDR3 bases are TGTGCCAGCAGTGGTGACAGGGGCCATAGCTCCTACGAGCAGTACTTC. Residues: CASSGDRGHSSYEQYF.

This chain joins TRBV19 and TRBJ2-1; weak D call: TRBD2 (5 bases). The V end lost 5 bases, the J end lost 2 bases, and 13 bases lay between the germline ends. Germline CDR1 is LNHDA and CDR2 is SQIVND (reference sequence). This CDR3 has 15 amino acids. The CDR3 loop is CASSVSGSAYNEQFF. The CDR3 region has the DNA TGTGCCAGTAGTGTGAGCGGTTCTGCCTACAATGAGCAGTTCTTC.

The chain recombines TRBV30 with TRBJ2-1; tentatively, D is TRBD1 (6 bases). Trimming removed 0 bases from V and 13 bases from J, with 13 bases in between. CDR1 is GTSNPN and CDR2 is SVGIG in the germline V gene (reference sequence). The CDR3 covers 12 residues. The CDR3: CAWSVRGGDQFF. DNA of the CDR3: TGTGCCTGGAGTGTACGAGGGGGTGATCAGTTCTTC.

The chain couples TRBV5-1 to TRBJ2-7; TRBD1 matches 9 bases. CDR3 size: 15 residues. Looked up from germline, CDR1 is SGHRS and CDR2 is YFSETQ. V dropped 4 bases and J dropped 2; count of bases not matched to a gene: 7. The CDR3 nucleotides read TGCGCCAGCAGCCTCGGACAGGGGCTTGCCTACGAGCAGTACTTC. Translation gives CASSLGQGLAYEQYF.

V gene TRBV6-5 combines with J gene TRBJ1-4; unclear D gene. From germline, CDR1 is MNHEY and CDR2 SVGAGI. This CDR3 is built from 13 residues. V dropped 5 bases and J dropped 8 bases, with 12 bases sitting between them. CDR3 sequence reads: CASSKNREEKLFF. CDR3 DNA: TGTGCCAGCAGTAAGAACCGGGAAGAAAAACTGTTTTTT.

The V gene is TRBV6-1, the J gene TRBJ2-1, with 10 positions matching TRBD2. The V and J ends lost 2 bases and 1 base, in that order; junction bases with no gene match: 8. This CDR3 is built from 18 residues. Germline V CDR1 and CDR2: MNHNS, SASEGT. The CDR3 loop reads CASSERLAGVGSYNEQFF. The CDR3, as DNA: TGTGCCAGCAGTGAAAGGCTAGCGGGAGTCGGTTCCTACAATGAGCAGTTCTTC.

The chain links TRBV6-6 to TRBJ2-7; no definite D call. Trimming removed 0 bases at V and 6 bases at J, with 9 bases between. Germline V CDR1 and CDR2: MNHNY, SVGAGI (reference sequence). This CDR3 has 13 amino acids. The CDR3 loop is CASSYSSVGEQYF. The DNA of the CDR3 is TGTGCCAGCAGTTACTCGAGCGTGGGCGAGCAGTACTTC.

V gene TRBV5-6 combines with J gene TRBJ1-6; the match to TRBD1 covers 9 bases. V was clipped by 3 bases and J by 10 bases; unmatched bases: 5. The CDR3 has 14 residues. The V gene's germline CDR1 is SGHDT and CDR2 YYEEEE. This CDR3 is CASSSGQGRSPLHF. The CDR3 DNA reads as TGTGCCAGCAGCTCGGGACAGGGCAGGTCACCCCTCCACTTT.

V and J are TRBV18 and TRBJ1-5, with 8 bases that match TRBD1. Germline CDR1 and CDR2: KGHSH and LQKENI. The length of the CDR3 is 16 residues. V lost 1 base, J lost 5 bases, and 7 bases stayed unmatched. The DNA of the CDR3 is TGTGCCAGCTCACCACGAGGCGCAGGGGGCTATCAGCCCCAGCATTTT. Protein: CASSPRGAGGYQPQHF. Full variable domain (rest looked up from reference TRBV18 and TRBJ1-5): NAGVMQNPRHLVRRRGQEARLRCSPMKGHSHVYWYRQLPEEGLKFMVYLQKENIIDESGMPKERFSAEFPKEGPSILRIQQVVRGDSAAYFCASSPRGAGGYQPQHFGDGTRLSIL.